A single T cell receptor beta chain is shown here with its context. This clonotype was picked up many times. The antigen it recognizes is unknown. Base qualities are missing; no much larger clone stands one base away. Libraries were constructed by PCR. Sequencing instrument: Illumina HiSeq 4000. Bulk TCR libraries were prepared as previously described, using TCR primers listed in Table S5. The Qiagen AllPrep DNA/RNA kit was used to purify total RNA. Before analysis, reads from multiple sequencing runs of one library were combined. The published analysis was carried out like this. Reads were retained only if their TCR constant sequence matched exactly, and those retained reads were trimmed to 150 nt and grouped according to their 12-nt molecular barcodes. Reads in each barcode group were sub-clustered using a 15% Levenshtein threshold, and a quality-weighted consensus sequence was built for each RNA molecule. Non-functional sequences were removed, as were lower-count sequences one edit away from another. Based on a fit of two negative binomial distributions, barcode sub-clusters having less than 20% of the maximum read count were discarded. TCRdb reprocessed the public reads (quality trimming at Q25 with fastp, clone calling with MiXCR) and kept in-frame beta chains. Each CDR3 protein gets just one entry, which takes the most common genes and DNA from the rows behind it. These V and J calls derive from TCRdb rather than the authors' analysis. Present in this sample are around 470,000 distinct CDR3 sequences, 20% to 25% of which were seen just once. The ten largest clones represent about 0.8% of the sample.

The junction shows trimming of 3 bases on V and 1 base on J, plus 12 bases between the germline ends. There are 15 amino acids in the CDR3, from cysteine to phenylalanine inclusive. The retained sequence is limited to the CDR3, 45 bases, with the frame set at the first base. CDR1 and CDR2 are read off the germline V gene (reference sequence) as SEHNR and FQNEAQ. The data were taken from a study of molecular identifiers for immune sequencing clone quantification (dated by TCRdb to between 2018 and 2020). For context, the study as a whole: For a replicate experiment, RNA from approximately 20,000 or 100,000 naive CD8 T cells was divided into five aliquots, and four of the five aliquots were sequenced. This methods study used CD8 T cells to benchmark TCR RNA copy counting and molecular-identifier clustering-based TCR repertoire sequencing (MIDCIRS). Study-level results and caveats: The naive libraries included spiked-in Jurkat TCR RNA (10 copies' worth), and this Jurkat TCR RNA is not part of the donor repertoire. When barcode sub-clustering was left out, chimeric consensus sequences inflated TCR diversity, with chimeras reaching as high as 47%. Highly expanded clone sizes could be underestimated because identical TCR molecules may share a barcode. Modeling estimated about 2.8 recovered TCR RNA copies per cell, compared with about ten by digital PCR, which implies roughly 27% capture efficiency. A single cell's worth of spiked-in Jurkat TCR RNA was reported detectable even among about 1.1 million naive CD8 T cells. In CMV-specific effector cells, clones with more than 20 RNA copies contained over 99% of molecules, whereas in naive cells such clones contained under 1% of molecules.

Naive CD8 T cell libraries were made from 20,000 to 1,000,000 sorted cells using 10%, 30% or 50% of purified RNA. Naive CD8 T cells, defined as CD8+CD4-CCR7+CD45RA+, were FACS-sorted into RLT Plus buffer on a BD FACSAria II. Detection sensitivity was tested by spiking Jurkat RNA equal to some 10 TCR copies' worth into samples containing 20,000-1,000,000 naive CD8 T cells. Enrichment of CD8 T cells was done with RosetteSep CD8+ T Cell Enrichment Cocktail plus Ficoll-Paque, and ACK red cell lysis came afterward. The source of this sequence is a human donor in good health. Some libraries in this study had Jurkat cell RNA spiked in. The sequenced sample consisted of naive CD8+ T cells from blood, with Jurkat cell RNA spiked in. In the paper's terms, the cell subset or site label means: FACS-sorted CD8+CD4-CCR7+CD45RA+ naive T cells. The chain links TRBV7-9 with TRBJ1-1, with no confidently assigned D gene. The sequenced DNA is TGTGCCAGCAGCTTCTCGACGGGAACGAACACTGAAGCTTTCTTT. Translated, this gives CASSFSTGTNTEAFF.